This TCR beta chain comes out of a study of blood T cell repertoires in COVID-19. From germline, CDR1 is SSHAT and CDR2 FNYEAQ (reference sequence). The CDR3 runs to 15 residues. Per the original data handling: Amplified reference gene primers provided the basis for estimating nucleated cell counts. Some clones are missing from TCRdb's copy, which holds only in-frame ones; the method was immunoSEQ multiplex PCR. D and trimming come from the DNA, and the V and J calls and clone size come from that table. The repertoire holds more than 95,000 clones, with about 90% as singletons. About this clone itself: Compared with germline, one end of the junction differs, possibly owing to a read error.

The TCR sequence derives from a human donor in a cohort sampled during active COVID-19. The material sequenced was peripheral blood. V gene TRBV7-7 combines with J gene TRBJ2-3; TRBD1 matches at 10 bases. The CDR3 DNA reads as TGTGCTAGCAGCCCCGGGACAGGGGCGACAGATACGCAGTATTTT. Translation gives CASSPGTGATDTQYF.